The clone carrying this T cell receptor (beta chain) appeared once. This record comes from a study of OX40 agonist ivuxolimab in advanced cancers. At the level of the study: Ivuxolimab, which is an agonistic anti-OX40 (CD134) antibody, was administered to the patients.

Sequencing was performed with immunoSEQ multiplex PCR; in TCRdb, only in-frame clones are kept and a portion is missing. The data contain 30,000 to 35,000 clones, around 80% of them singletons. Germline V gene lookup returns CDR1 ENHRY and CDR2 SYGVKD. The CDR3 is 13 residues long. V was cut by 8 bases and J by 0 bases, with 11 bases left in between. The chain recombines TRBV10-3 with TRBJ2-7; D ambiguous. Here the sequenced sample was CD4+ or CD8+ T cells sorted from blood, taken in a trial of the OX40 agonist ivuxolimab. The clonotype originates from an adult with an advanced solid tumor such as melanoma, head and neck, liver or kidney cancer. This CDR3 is CAILGSSSYEQYF. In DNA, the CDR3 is TGTGCCATCCTAGGCAGTAGCTCCTACGAGCAGTACTTC.